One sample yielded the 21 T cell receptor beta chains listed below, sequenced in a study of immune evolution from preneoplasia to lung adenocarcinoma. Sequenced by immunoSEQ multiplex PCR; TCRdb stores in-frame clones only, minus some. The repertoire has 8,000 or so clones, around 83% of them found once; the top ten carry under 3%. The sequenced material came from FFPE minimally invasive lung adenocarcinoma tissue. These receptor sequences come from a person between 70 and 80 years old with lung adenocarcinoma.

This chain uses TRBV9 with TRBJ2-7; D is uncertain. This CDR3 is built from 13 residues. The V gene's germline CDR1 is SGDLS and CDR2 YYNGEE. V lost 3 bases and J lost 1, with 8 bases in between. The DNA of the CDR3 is TGTGCCAGCAGCGCCCCGGATTCCTACGAGCAGTACTTC. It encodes CASSAPDSYEQYF.

The CDR3 is CASSPHDRPLYIAFF. The CDR3 DNA reads TGTGCCAGCTCACCCCACGACAGGCCCTTATACATAGCTTTCTTT. This chain joins TRBV18 and TRBJ1-1; maybe TRBD1 (6 bases). Per germline, CDR1 KGHSH and CDR2 LQKENI. There are 15 residues in the CDR3. The germline V and J ends were trimmed by 3 bases and 10 bases, with 21 bases remaining between them.

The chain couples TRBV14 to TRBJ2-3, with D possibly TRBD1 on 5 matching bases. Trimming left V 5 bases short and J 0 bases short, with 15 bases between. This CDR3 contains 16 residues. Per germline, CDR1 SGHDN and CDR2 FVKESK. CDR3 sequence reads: CASSSLIGVSTDTQYF. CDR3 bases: TGTGCCAGCAGCTCCCTTATAGGGGTGAGCACAGATACGCAGTATTTT.

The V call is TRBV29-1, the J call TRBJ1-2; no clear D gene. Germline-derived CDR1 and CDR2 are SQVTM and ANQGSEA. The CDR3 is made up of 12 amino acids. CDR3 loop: CAVGGSNYGYTF. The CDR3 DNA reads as TGCGCCGTGGGCGGTTCTAACTATGGCTACACCTTC.

This CDR3 is CASSSRTGGYEQYF. In nucleotides, the CDR3 is TGTGCCAGCAGCTCCAGGACAGGGGGCTACGAGCAGTACTTC. The V call is TRBV7-9, the J call TRBJ2-7, with 10 bases lining up with TRBD1. V lost 4 bases and J lost 3; bases outside the gene matches: 3. The CDR3 runs to 14 residues. CDR1 and CDR2 from the germline V gene are SEHNR and FQNEAQ (reference sequence).

CDR3 in amino acids: CASSEGQRAAYNEQFF. The CDR3 DNA follows: TGCGCCAGCAGTGAGGGGCAGAGGGCCGCCTACAATGAGCAGTTCTTC. This chain connects TRBV10-1 to TRBJ2-1, with D maybe TRBD2 (5 bases). The V end lost 2 bases, the J end lost 2 bases, and 13 bases lay between the germline ends. Germline V gives CDR1 WNHNN, CDR2 SYGVQD (reference sequence). The CDR3 loop spans 16 amino acids.

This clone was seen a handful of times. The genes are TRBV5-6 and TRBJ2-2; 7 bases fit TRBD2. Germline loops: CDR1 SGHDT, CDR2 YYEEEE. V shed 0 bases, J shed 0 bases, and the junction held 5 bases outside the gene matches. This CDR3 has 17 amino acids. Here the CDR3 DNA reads TGTGCCAGCAGCTTGGTTGGGGGGGACGCGAACACCGGGGAGCTGTTTTTT. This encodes CASSLVGGDANTGELFF.

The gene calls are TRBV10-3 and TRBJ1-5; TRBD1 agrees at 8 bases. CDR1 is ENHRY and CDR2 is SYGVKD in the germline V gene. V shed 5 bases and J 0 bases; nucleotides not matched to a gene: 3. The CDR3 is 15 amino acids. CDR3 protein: CAISKGQDSNQPQHF. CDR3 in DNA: TGTGCCATCAGTAAGGGACAGGATAGCAATCAGCCCCAGCATTTT.

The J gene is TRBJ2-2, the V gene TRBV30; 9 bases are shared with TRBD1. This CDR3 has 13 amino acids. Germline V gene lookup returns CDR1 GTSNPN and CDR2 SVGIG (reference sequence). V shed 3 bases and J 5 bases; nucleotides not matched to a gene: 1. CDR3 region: CAWRTGGTGELFF. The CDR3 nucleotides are TGTGCCTGGAGGACAGGGGGTACCGGGGAGCTGTTTTTT.

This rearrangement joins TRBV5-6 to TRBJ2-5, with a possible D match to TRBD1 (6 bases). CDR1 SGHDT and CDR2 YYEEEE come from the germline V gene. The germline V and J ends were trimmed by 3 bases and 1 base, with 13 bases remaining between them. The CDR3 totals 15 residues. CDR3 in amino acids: CASSSYDRFQETQYF. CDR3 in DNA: TGTGCCAGCAGCTCCTACGACAGGTTCCAAGAGACCCAGTACTTC.

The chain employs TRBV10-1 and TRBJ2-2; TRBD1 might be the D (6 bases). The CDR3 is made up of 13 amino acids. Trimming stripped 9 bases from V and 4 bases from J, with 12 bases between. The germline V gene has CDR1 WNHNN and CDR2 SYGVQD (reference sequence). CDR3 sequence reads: CASQGKVTGELFF. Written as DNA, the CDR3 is TGCGCCAGTCAGGGGAAGGTCACCGGGGAGCTGTTTTTT.

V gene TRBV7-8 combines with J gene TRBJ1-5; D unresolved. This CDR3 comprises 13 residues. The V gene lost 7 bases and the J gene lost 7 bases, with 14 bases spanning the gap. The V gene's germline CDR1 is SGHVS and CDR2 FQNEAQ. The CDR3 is CASTSVGNQPQHF. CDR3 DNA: TGTGCCAGCACCAGTGTGGGAAACCAGCCCCAGCATTTT.

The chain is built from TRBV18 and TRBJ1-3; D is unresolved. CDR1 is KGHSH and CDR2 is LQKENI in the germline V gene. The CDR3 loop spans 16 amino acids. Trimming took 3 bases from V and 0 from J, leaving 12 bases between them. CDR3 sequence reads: CASSPQAPISGNTIYF. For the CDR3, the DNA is TGTGCCAGCTCACCCCAGGCCCCCATCTCTGGAAACACCATATATTTT.

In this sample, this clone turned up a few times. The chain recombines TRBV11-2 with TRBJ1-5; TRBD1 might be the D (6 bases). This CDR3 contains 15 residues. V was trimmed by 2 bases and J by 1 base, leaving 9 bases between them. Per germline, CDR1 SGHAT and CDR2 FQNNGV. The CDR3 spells CASSLTGSSNQPQHF. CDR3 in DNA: TGTGCCAGCAGCTTAACAGGGTCCAGCAATCAGCCCCAGCATTTT.

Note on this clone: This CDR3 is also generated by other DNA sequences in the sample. This chain's CDR3 is CSARDSEAFF. CDR3 DNA sequence: TGCAGCGCCCGGGACAGCGAAGCTTTCTTT. The chain joins TRBV29-1 to TRBJ1-1; TRBD1 matches 7 bases. Trimming cost V 7 bases and J 8 bases; bases outside gene matches: 4. CDR3 length: 10 residues. CDR1 and CDR2 from the germline V gene are SQVTM and ANQGSEA.

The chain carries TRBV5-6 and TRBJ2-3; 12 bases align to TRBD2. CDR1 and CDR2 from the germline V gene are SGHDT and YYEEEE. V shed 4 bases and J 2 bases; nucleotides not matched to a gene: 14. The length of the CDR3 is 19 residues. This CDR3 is CASSSRRLAGVGITDTQYF. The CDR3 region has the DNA TGTGCCAGCAGCAGCCGACGACTAGCGGGGGTGGGGATCACAGATACGCAGTATTTT.

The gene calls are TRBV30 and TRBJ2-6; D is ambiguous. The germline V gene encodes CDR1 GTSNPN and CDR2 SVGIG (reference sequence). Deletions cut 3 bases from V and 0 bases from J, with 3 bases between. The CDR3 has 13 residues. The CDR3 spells CAWRNSGANVLTF. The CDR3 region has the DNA TGTGCCTGGAGGAACTCTGGGGCCAACGTCCTGACTTTC.

The CDR3 DNA is TGTGCCAGCAGCCCACGAATAATTAGCACAGATACGCAGTATTTT. Protein sequence: CASSPRIISTDTQYF. The rearrangement uses TRBV9 and TRBJ2-3, with D unclear. Germline loops: CDR1 SGDLS, CDR2 YYNGEE. This CDR3 contains 15 residues. The V end lost 4 bases, the J end lost 0 bases, and 12 bases lay between the germline ends.

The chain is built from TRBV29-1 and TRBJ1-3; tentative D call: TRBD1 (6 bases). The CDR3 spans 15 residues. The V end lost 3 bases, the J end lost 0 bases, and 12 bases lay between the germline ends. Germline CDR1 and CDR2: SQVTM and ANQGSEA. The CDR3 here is CSVDGGAFSGNTIYF. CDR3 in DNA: TGCAGCGTTGATGGGGGGGCCTTCTCTGGAAACACCATATATTTT.

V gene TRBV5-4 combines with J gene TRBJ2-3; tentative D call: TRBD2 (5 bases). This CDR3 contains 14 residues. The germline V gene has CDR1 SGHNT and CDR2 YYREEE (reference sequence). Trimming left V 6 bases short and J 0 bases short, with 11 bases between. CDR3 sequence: CASTTWTSTDTQYF. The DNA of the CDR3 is TGTGCCAGCACCACATGGACTAGCACAGATACGCAGTATTTT.

CDR3 loop: CASRGTGPQKTQYF. CDR3 nucleotide sequence: TGTGCCAGCAGGGGGACAGGGCCGCAAAAGACCCAGTACTTC. V and J are TRBV2 and TRBJ2-5; 9 nucleotides match TRBD1. The CDR3 loop spans 14 amino acids. Germline V gives CDR1 SNHLY, CDR2 FYNNEI. V trimming: 6 bases; J trimming: 6 bases; junction bases outside the gene matches: 8.